The sequence of this T cell receptor beta chain was determined in a study of shared clonotypes between healthy human individuals. Study at large: Those who served as donors were a couple of women and a few men between the ages of 18 and 49. The study used three CD4 naive, three CD4 memory, two CD8 naive and one CD8 memory plate per donor. Whole-study findings and limits: On the whole, naive subsets had larger estimated richness than memory subsets had.

TCRdb's table, derived via immunoSEQ multiplex PCR, lists solely in-frame clones and lacks some. The table lists about 2 million clones, 85% to 95% of them singletons, with about 0.13% in the top ten. To note about this clone: What it binds is unknown. Other DNA sequences in this sample translate to the same CDR3.

This CDR3 spans 14 amino acids. Trimming removed 6 bases from V and 1 base from J; junction bases left unmatched: 2. CDR1 is LNHDA, CDR2 SQIVND, per germline (reference sequence). The sequence derives from a man in his late teens or twenties in good health. Specimen: naive CD4+ T cells sorted from blood. The subset denotes: CD45RA+ positively selected. The chain couples TRBV19 to TRBJ2-2; 7 nucleotides align to TRBD1. CDR3 bases: TGTGCCAGTAGATGGACAGGGAACACCGGGGAGCTGTTTTTT. It translates to CASRWTGNTGELFF. The full variable domain, in which reference TRBV19 and TRBJ2-2 provide the parts outside the CDR3, is DGGITQSPKYLFRKEGQNVTLSCEQNLNHDAMYWYRQDPGQGLRLIYYSQIVNDFQKGDIAEGYSVSREKKESFPLTVTSAQKNPTAFYLCASRWTGNTGELFFGEGSRLTVL.